The present entry profiles one TCR beta chain with its context. The CDR3 is 15 amino acids. Trimming left V 6 bases short and J 0 bases short, with 18 bases between. The germline gives CDR1 GTSNPN, CDR2 SVGIG (reference sequence). The record originates from a study of blood T cell repertoires in COVID-19. Study-level information: Collection of acute and convalescent COVID-19 samples took place in the United States, Italy and Spain. From T cells, B-cell-depleted T cells, or PBMCs came the material, which was cDNA or gDNA.

Study members were between about 18 and 100 years old and lived in 25 or so US regions. Each participant's cohort was designated according to participant-reported clinical history. The data were produced by immunoSEQ multiplex PCR, yet TCRdb's version contains in-frame clones alone and is incomplete. The sample shows about 480,000 clones, nearly 90% of them seen only once. Material for sequencing was PBMCs or T cells enriched from blood (not recorded which). The sequence came from a woman under 30 with acute COVID-19. The rearrangement links TRBV30 to TRBJ2-7; D is undetermined. CDR3 amino acids: CACSQCGGSSYEQYF. CDR3 coding DNA: TGTGCCTGTTCCCAGTGCGGTGGCAGCTCCTACGAGCAGTACTTC.